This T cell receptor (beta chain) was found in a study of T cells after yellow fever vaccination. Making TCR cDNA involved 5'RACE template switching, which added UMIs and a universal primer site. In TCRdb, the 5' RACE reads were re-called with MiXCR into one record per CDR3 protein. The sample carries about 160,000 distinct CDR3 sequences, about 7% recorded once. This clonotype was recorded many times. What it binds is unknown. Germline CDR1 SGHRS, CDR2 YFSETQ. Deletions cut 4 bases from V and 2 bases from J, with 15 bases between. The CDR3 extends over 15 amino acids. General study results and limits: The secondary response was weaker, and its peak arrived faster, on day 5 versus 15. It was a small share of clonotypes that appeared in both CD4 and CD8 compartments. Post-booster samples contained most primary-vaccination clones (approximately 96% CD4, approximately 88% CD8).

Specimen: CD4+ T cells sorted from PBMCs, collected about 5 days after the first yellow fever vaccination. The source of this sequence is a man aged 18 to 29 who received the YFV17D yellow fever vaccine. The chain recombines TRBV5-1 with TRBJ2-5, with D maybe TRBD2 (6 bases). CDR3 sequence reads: CASSPGAEGQETQYF. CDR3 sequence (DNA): TGCGCCAGCAGCCCCGGGGCGGAGGGGCAAGAGACCCAGTACTTC.